This T cell receptor beta chain came from a study of shared clonotypes between healthy human individuals. General study results and limits: The sharing of around 5% of naive CD4 clonotypes was seen across a few donors.

Comment on this clone: Its cognate antigen is unknown.

Profiling relied on immunoSEQ multiplex PCR, and the TCRdb table lists in-frame clones only, not all of them. The table records over a million clones, about 96% of them present only once. V dropped 0 bases and J dropped 8 bases, with 17 bases sitting between them. CDR1 and CDR2 (germline): SGHRS, YFSETQ. This CDR3 comprises 15 residues. The sequence came from a man under 40 in good health. V gene TRBV5-1 combines with J gene TRBJ1-2; D gene uncertain. Sequencing used naive CD4+ T cells sorted from blood. Subset described: CD45RA+ positively selected. CDR3 nucleotide sequence: TGCGCCAGCAGCTTGGACCGGACTGCCCCGGGGGGCTACACCTTC. Amino acid sequence: CASSLDRTAPGGYTF. Looking up the rest from reference TRBV5-1 and TRBJ1-2 gives the full variable domain: KAGVTQTPRYLIKTRGQQVTLSCSPISGHRSVSWYQQTPGQGLQFLFEYFSETQRNKGNFPGRFSGRQFSNSRSEMNVSTLELGDSALYLCASSLDRTAPGGYTFGSGTRLTVV.